A selection of T cell receptor beta chains follows, all from one sample in a study of beta chain features in type 1 diabetes. Sequenced by immunoSEQ multiplex PCR; TCRdb stores in-frame clones only, minus some. Of roughly 280,000 clones in the sample, around 22% were seen once. Sequenced input: naive CD4+ T cells from blood. The receptors shown here come from a woman aged 30 to 39 with type 1 diabetes. Both conserved end residues are part of each CDR3. Fields, in order: CDR3 DNA, CDR3 protein, J gene, clone size, D gene, V gene. D genes are given only for firm matches. Clone size, where shown, is once, few, many, or a class for clones that have expanded.

CDR3 DNA: TGTGCCAGCAGCTCAGTAGCGGGACCCAACTACAATGAGCAGTTCTTC
CDR3 protein: CASSSVAGPNYNEQFF
J gene: TRBJ2-1
clone size: -
D gene: TRBD2
V gene: TRBV7-8

CDR3 DNA: TGTGCCAGCAGCGCGGCGGCGGGGAATCCCTACGAGCAGTACTTC
CDR3 protein: CASSAAAGNPYEQYF
J gene: TRBJ2-7
clone size: few
D gene: -
V gene: TRBV7-9

CDR3 DNA: TGTGCCAGCAGTTTATTTGACAGGGAGGACTATGGCTACACCTTC
CDR3 protein: CASSLFDREDYGYTF
J gene: TRBJ1-2
clone size: few
D gene: TRBD1
V gene: TRBV28

CDR3 DNA: TGTGCCAGCAGCACTCTGGGGGGTCAGCCCCAGCATTTT
CDR3 protein: CASSTLGGQPQHF
J gene: TRBJ1-5
clone size: -
D gene: -
V gene: TRBV27

CDR3 DNA: TGCGCCAGCAGTGTGGAGCGGGAGGGCCATGAGCAGTTCTTC
CDR3 protein: CASSVEREGHEQFF
J gene: TRBJ2-1
clone size: -
D gene: TRBD2
V gene: TRBV10-1

CDR3 DNA: TGCGCCAGCAGCAGAACCGGGACTAGCGGCACCGGGGAGCTGTTTTTT
CDR3 protein: CASSRTGTSGTGELFF
J gene: TRBJ2-2
clone size: -
D gene: TRBD2
V gene: TRBV5-1

CDR3 DNA: TGTGCCAGCAGCCCCAAGAGTGGAGCGGGAGTGGGAGATACGCAGTATTTT
CDR3 protein: CASSPKSGAGVGDTQYF
J gene: TRBJ2-3
clone size: -
D gene: TRBD2
V gene: TRBV4-2

CDR3 DNA: TGTGCCAGTAGTATCTCCGGGACAGGGGGCGACGGCTACACCTTC
CDR3 protein: CASSISGTGGDGYTF
J gene: TRBJ1-2
clone size: -
D gene: TRBD1
V gene: TRBV19

CDR3 DNA: TGTGCCAGCAGCGTAAACCTAGCGGGACCCATCTACGAGCAGTACTTC
CDR3 protein: CASSVNLAGPIYEQYF
J gene: TRBJ2-7
clone size: -
D gene: TRBD2
V gene: TRBV9

CDR3 DNA: TGTGCCAGCAACTATCAGGGGCGGTACGAGCAGTACTTC
CDR3 protein: CASNYQGRYEQYF
J gene: TRBJ2-7
clone size: -
D gene: -
V gene: TRBV2

CDR3 DNA: TGTGCCAGCAGGGAACAGCGGGAGGGCTCCTACAATGAGCAGTTCTTC
CDR3 protein: CASREQREGSYNEQFF
J gene: TRBJ2-1
clone size: -
D gene: TRBD2
V gene: TRBV6-1

CDR3 DNA: TGTGCCAGCAGTTGGGCTCCTCGGGAGGAGACCCAGTACTTC
CDR3 protein: CASSWAPREETQYF
J gene: TRBJ2-5
clone size: -
D gene: -
V gene: TRBV6-5

CDR3 DNA: TGTGCCAGCAGCTCGGACAGGAACACTGAAGCTTTCTTT
CDR3 protein: CASSSDRNTEAFF
J gene: TRBJ1-1
clone size: -
D gene: -
V gene: TRBV11-2

CDR3 DNA: TGCGCCAGCAGTCATCCGCGGACTAGCGGGAACGATGAGCAGTTCTTC
CDR3 protein: CASSHPRTSGNDEQFF
J gene: TRBJ2-1
clone size: -
D gene: TRBD2
V gene: TRBV23-1

CDR3 DNA: TGCGCCAGCAGAAACCCCGGGCTCCAGGGTTCGAACACTGAAGCTTTCTTT
CDR3 protein: CASRNPGLQGSNTEAFF
J gene: TRBJ1-1
clone size: few
D gene: -
V gene: TRBV5-1

CDR3 DNA: TGTGCCAGCAGCTCTCTGTCCCTTTCCTACGAGCAGTACTTC
CDR3 protein: CASSSLSLSYEQYF
J gene: TRBJ2-7
clone size: -
D gene: -
V gene: TRBV7-2

CDR3 DNA: TGTGCCAGCTCACCACTTGCGGGACCCCAGCATTTT
CDR3 protein: CASSPLAGPQHF
J gene: TRBJ1-5
clone size: few
D gene: -
V gene: TRBV18

CDR3 DNA: TGTGCCAGCAGCCCCCCTCCTCGGTTAAGCTCCTACAATGAGCAGTTCTTC
CDR3 protein: CASSPPPRLSSYNEQFF
J gene: TRBJ2-1
clone size: -
D gene: -
V gene: TRBV9

CDR3 DNA: TGTGCCAGCAGCGAATCCGGGACAGGGGTCACTGAAGCTTTCTTT
CDR3 protein: CASSESGTGVTEAFF
J gene: TRBJ1-1
clone size: -
D gene: TRBD1
V gene: TRBV5-4

CDR3 DNA: TGTGCCAGCAGCTTCCGAGCAGGGGTAAACTATGGCTACACCTTC
CDR3 protein: CASSFRAGVNYGYTF
J gene: TRBJ1-2
clone size: -
D gene: -
V gene: TRBV9

CDR3 DNA: TGTGCCAGCAGCGTAGTCGGGACAACTTCCGAGCAGTACTTC
CDR3 protein: CASSVVGTTSEQYF
J gene: TRBJ2-7
clone size: -
D gene: -
V gene: TRBV9

CDR3 DNA: TGTGCCAGCAGCACTAGCGGACACTACGAGCAGTACTTC
CDR3 protein: CASSTSGHYEQYF
J gene: TRBJ2-7
clone size: -
D gene: TRBD2
V gene: TRBV7-8

CDR3 DNA: TGTGCCAGCTCACCAAGGACAGGGATTATGACCGGGGAGCTGTTTTTT
CDR3 protein: CASSPRTGIMTGELFF
J gene: TRBJ2-2
clone size: -
D gene: TRBD1
V gene: TRBV18

CDR3 DNA: TGTGCCAGCGGACCGCTTACGGGAGTTTTAGATACGCAGTATTTT
CDR3 protein: CASGPLTGVLDTQYF
J gene: TRBJ2-3
clone size: once
D gene: -
V gene: TRBV9

CDR3 DNA: TGTGCCTGGAGTGTACTGTCAGCGCGGGGCTACACCTTC
CDR3 protein: CAWSVLSARGYTF
J gene: TRBJ1-2
clone size: -
D gene: -
V gene: TRBV30

CDR3 DNA: TGTGCCAGCAGTTCCGCAGCGGTAGGCATTAATGAGCAGTTCTTC
CDR3 protein: CASSSAAVGINEQFF
J gene: TRBJ2-1
clone size: few
D gene: -
V gene: TRBV27

CDR3 DNA: TGTGCCTATACCCTGAACAGACCGAACACTGAAGCTTTCTTT
CDR3 protein: CAYTLNRPNTEAFF
J gene: TRBJ1-1
clone size: few
D gene: -
V gene: TRBV30

CDR3 DNA: TGTGCCAGCAGCCTCTTGAGAACGGAAGCTTTCTTT
CDR3 protein: CASSLLRTEAFF
J gene: TRBJ1-1
clone size: -
D gene: -
V gene: TRBV28

CDR3 DNA: TGTGCCACCAGCAGAGGAGGGCGACAAGAGACCCAGTACTTC
CDR3 protein: CATSRGGRQETQYF
J gene: TRBJ2-5
clone size: few
D gene: -
V gene: TRBV15